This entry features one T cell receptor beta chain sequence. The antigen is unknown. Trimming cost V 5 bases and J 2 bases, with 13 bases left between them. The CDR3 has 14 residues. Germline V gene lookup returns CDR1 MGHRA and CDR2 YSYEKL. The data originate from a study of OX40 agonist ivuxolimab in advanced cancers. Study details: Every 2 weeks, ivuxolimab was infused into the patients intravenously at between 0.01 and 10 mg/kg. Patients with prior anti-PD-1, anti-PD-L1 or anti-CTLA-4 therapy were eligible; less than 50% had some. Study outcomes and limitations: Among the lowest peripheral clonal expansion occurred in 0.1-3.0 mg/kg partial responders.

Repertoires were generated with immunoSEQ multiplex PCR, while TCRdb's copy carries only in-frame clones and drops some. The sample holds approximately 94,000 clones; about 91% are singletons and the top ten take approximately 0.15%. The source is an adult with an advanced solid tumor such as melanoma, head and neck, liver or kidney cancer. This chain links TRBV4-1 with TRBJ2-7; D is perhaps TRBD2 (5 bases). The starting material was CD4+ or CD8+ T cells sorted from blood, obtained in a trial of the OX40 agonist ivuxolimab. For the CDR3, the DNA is TGCGCCAGCAGCTTATCAGAGGGAACCTACGAGCAGTACTTC. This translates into CASSLSEGTYEQYF.